The 10 T cell receptor beta chains below were found in one sample sequenced in a study of T cell clones after liver transplantation (dated 2019 in TCRdb). This specimen's time point label, per the study, means: pre-transplant. Library preparation used the immunoSEQ multiplex PCR assay. TCRdb mirrors the immuneACCESS table, restricted to in-frame sequences. Some clones are absent from its copies; in checked studies, under half trace to an unresolved V gene, and the reason for the others is unknown. The sample table holds over 5,500 clones, of which 70% were seen once. The top ten clonotypes cover around 26% of the sample. The starting material was CD8+ T cells from blood, obtained before liver transplant. Receptors were obtained from a human donor who received a liver transplant.

This clone occurred once. This chain joins TRBV27 and TRBJ2-3; 8 bases are shared with TRBD1. CDR3 length equals 14 residues. Germline CDR1 reads MNHEY; CDR2 reads SMNVEV (reference sequence). Trimming at V came to 3 bases and at J to 3 bases, leaving 2 bases not matched to a gene. CDR3 nucleotides: TGTGCCAGCAGTTTTACAGGGGGGACAGATACGCAGTATTTT. Its protein product is CASSFTGGTDTQYF.

The rearrangement joins TRBV6-1 to TRBJ2-2; D is uncertain. Germline V CDR1 and CDR2: MNHNS, SASEGT. The CDR3 runs to 13 residues. V lost 6 bases to trimming and J lost 4 bases, with 9 bases between them. The DNA of the CDR3 is TGTGCCAGCAGCCTCTTCCCCACCGGGGAGCTGTTTTTT. Its protein product is CASSLFPTGELFF.

This sequence joins TRBV2 and TRBJ2-5; unclear D gene. Germline V lookup: CDR1 SNHLY, CDR2 FYNNEI. The ends were cut back, 3 bases at V and 4 bases at J, with 9 bases in the middle. The CDR3 loop spans 13 amino acids. The DNA of the CDR3 is TGTGCCAGCAGTGACAGCGAACTAGAGACCCAGTACTTC. It specifies CASSDSELETQYF.

This clone was seen a handful of times. The chain links TRBV27 to TRBJ2-2, with 7 bases fitting TRBD2. CDR1 MNHEY and CDR2 SMNVEV come from the germline V gene (reference sequence). This CDR3 has 16 residues. V was clipped by 4 bases and J by 7 bases; unmatched bases: 12. The chain's CDR3 is CASSYSRGSVDGELFF. The DNA of the CDR3 is TGTGCCAGCAGTTACTCACGCGGGAGCGTCGACGGGGAGCTGTTTTTT.

This clone was counted only a few times. This chain joins TRBV15 and TRBJ2-3, with TRBD1 matching 9 bases. Germline V gene sequence: CDR1 LNHNV, CDR2 YYDKDF (reference sequence). Trimming removed 7 bases from V and 2 bases from J; junction bases left unmatched: 4. The length of the CDR3 is 14 residues. CDR3 DNA sequence: TGTGCCACCACCGGGACAGGGATCACAGATACGCAGTATTTT. Translation gives CATTGTGITDTQYF.

V and J are TRBV7-9 and TRBJ2-2; the D is unclear. V gave up 1 base and J gave up 6 bases, with 9 bases separating them. The germline gives CDR1 SEHNR, CDR2 FQNEAQ (reference sequence). The CDR3 sequence is 14 residues long. The CDR3 sequence: CASSLDLDSGELFF. The CDR3 nucleotides are TGTGCCAGCAGCTTAGACCTGGATTCCGGGGAGCTGTTTTTT.

The rearrangement links TRBV11-1 to TRBJ2-1; D ambiguous. Germline-derived CDR1 and CDR2 are SGHAT and FQDESV (reference sequence). The V gene lost 0 bases and the J gene lost 7 bases, with 10 bases spanning the gap. CDR3 length: 14 amino acids. The CDR3 sequence is CASSLAGNRNEQFF. The CDR3, as DNA: TGTGCCAGCAGCTTAGCGGGGAACCGAAATGAGCAGTTCTTC. The whole variable domain, remainder taken from reference TRBV11-1 and TRBJ2-1, is EAEVAQSPRYKITEKSQAVAFWCDPISGHATLYWYRQILGQGPELLVQFQDESVVDDSQLPKDRFSAERLKGVDSTLKIQPAELGDSAMYLCASSLAGNRNEQFFGPGTRLTVL.

There are a few counts of this clone. The chain is built from TRBV18 and TRBJ2-3; TRBD2 aligns across 11 bases. V was clipped by 6 bases and J by 0 bases; unmatched bases: 5. This CDR3 spans 16 amino acids. Germline V gene data show CDR1 as KGHSH and CDR2 as LQKENI. The CDR3 loop is CASSFGTSGSTDTQYF. The CDR3 coding sequence is TGTGCCAGCTCGTTTGGGACTAGCGGCAGCACAGATACGCAGTATTTT.

V and J are TRBV29-1 and TRBJ1-2; no definite D call. CDR1 SQVTM and CDR2 ANQGSEA come from the germline V gene. This CDR3 is 15 amino acids long. The V gene lost 0 bases and the J gene lost 4 bases, with 15 bases spanning the gap. This CDR3 is CSVEEAALRAYGYTF. The CDR3 DNA reads as TGCAGCGTTGAAGAAGCGGCTCTACGCGCCTATGGCTACACCTTC.

This clone has just a few counts. The chain has TRBV6-1 and TRBJ1-5, with TRBD1 as a possible D gene (5 bases). Per germline, CDR1 MNHNS and CDR2 SASEGT. This CDR3 spans 15 amino acids. V was trimmed by 6 bases and J by 4 bases, leaving 16 bases between them. The CDR3, as DNA: TGTGCCAGCAGAGAACAGGATCTGGGAAATCAGCCCCAGCATTTT. This gives the protein CASREQDLGNQPQHF.